This entry lists 20 T cell receptor beta chains sequenced from one sample in a study of blood T cell repertoires in COVID-19. Sequencing was performed with immunoSEQ multiplex PCR; in TCRdb, only in-frame clones are kept and a portion is missing. The table includes under 200,000 clones, approximately 83% detected once. Material: PBMCs or T cells enriched from blood (not recorded which). These TCRs come from a woman aged 60-75 years who had recovered from COVID-19.

The chain couples TRBV6-2 or TRBV6-3 to TRBJ2-1; 12 bases map to TRBD2. Germline trimming cut 1 base from V and 2 bases from J; bases unmatched to any gene: 6. In germline, CDR1 is MNHEY, CDR2 SVGEGT. The CDR3 covers 18 residues. CDR3 in DNA: TGTGCCAGCAGTTACTACTCTAGCGGGAGGGCCGCCTACAATGAGCAGTTCTTC. Protein sequence: CASSYYSSGRAAYNEQFF.

The chain employs TRBV2 and TRBJ1-6, with D hard to call. The CDR3 is 13 amino acids. Germline V lookup: CDR1 SNHLY, CDR2 FYNNEI. V was trimmed by 3 bases and J by 7 bases, leaving 7 bases between them. The CDR3 spells CASSEPGNSPLHF. CDR3 in DNA: TGTGCCAGCAGTGAGCCGGGAAATTCACCCCTCCACTTT.

The chain is built from TRBV19 and TRBJ1-5; 7 nucleotides line up with TRBD1. Germline trimming cut 7 bases from V and 9 bases from J; bases unmatched to any gene: 18. The CDR3 runs 16 residues. Germline CDR1 reads LNHDA; CDR2 reads SQIVND (reference sequence). This CDR3 is CASKEGQGVRKGPQHF. CDR3 bases: TGTGCCAGTAAAGAGGGTCAGGGGGTGCGCAAAGGGCCCCAGCATTTT.

V is TRBV2 and J is TRBJ2-5; tentatively, D is TRBD2 (6 bases). The CDR3 extends over 16 amino acids. V was clipped by 5 bases and J by 4 bases, with 20 bases between them. In germline, CDR1 is SNHLY, CDR2 FYNNEI. For the CDR3, the DNA is TGTGCCAGCAGTTCCGCGGGGCGGGGTGTAAGAGAGACCCAGTACTTC. Protein: CASSSAGRGVRETQYF.

Concerning this clone itself: The DNA is omitted, as the CDR3 cannot be located on it reliably, and the CDR3 follows TCRdb's listing. The chain recombines TRBV6-5 with TRBJ2-7; TRBD2, the D gene given by the table, was not confirmed from the DNA. Germline CDR1 reads MNHEY; CDR2 reads SVGAGI. The CDR3 spans 13 residues, counting both ends. The CDR3 region is CASTSAGAGEQYF.

This clone was picked up one time. The genes are TRBV13 and TRBJ2-1; D is perhaps TRBD2 (5 bases). The ends were cut back, 3 bases at V and 7 bases at J, with 10 bases in the middle. The V gene's germline CDR1 is PRHDT and CDR2 FYEKMQ (reference sequence). CDR3 size: 13 residues. CDR3 sequence: CASSFGGFNEQFF. The CDR3 bases are TGTGCCAGCAGCTTTGGAGGTTTTAATGAGCAGTTCTTC.

The chain carries TRBV3-1 (or the pseudogene TRBV3-2) and TRBJ2-7, with D possibly being TRBD1 (6 bases). The germline V gene encodes CDR1 LGHDT and CDR2 YNNKEL (reference sequence). V lost 2 bases and J lost 1, with 15 bases in between. This CDR3 comprises 16 residues. CDR3 DNA sequence: TGTGCCAGCAGCCAACCTACCGGGACACCTTCCTACGAGCAGTACTTC. It yields the protein CASSQPTGTPSYEQYF.

The J gene is TRBJ2-2, the V gene TRBV19; 8 positions match TRBD1. This CDR3 comprises 15 residues. J was trimmed by 4 bases and V by 9 bases; bases with no gene match: 10. CDR1 and CDR2 (germline): LNHDA, SQIVND (reference sequence). In nucleotides, the CDR3 is TGTGCCAGCATGGGACAGGCCTATTCCACCGGGGAGCTGTTTTTT. Its protein product is CASMGQAYSTGELFF.

The chain couples TRBV2 to TRBJ1-6; D remains ambiguous. Germline lookup yields CDR1 SNHLY and CDR2 FYNNEI. Trimming removed 4 bases at V and 6 bases at J, with 7 bases between. The CDR3 is made up of 13 amino acids. This CDR3 reads CASSGGSNSPLHF. Written as DNA, the CDR3 is TGTGCCAGCAGTGGAGGCAGTAATTCACCCCTCCACTTT.

The chain carries TRBV10-3 and TRBJ1-1; 8 nucleotides agree with TRBD1. The ends lost 10 bases at V and 10 bases at J; junction bases unmatched: 14. The CDR3 loop spans 13 amino acids. Germline lookup yields CDR1 ENHRY and CDR2 SYGVKD. CDR3 coding DNA: TGTGCCACTAATCCCGGGGACAGGCCTCTAGCTTTCTTT. Its protein is CATNPGDRPLAFF.

A single count supports this clone. The chain recombines TRBV28 with TRBJ2-2; TRBD2 might be the D (6 bases). The V end lost 3 bases, the J end lost 5 bases, and 13 bases lay between the germline ends. Germline V CDR1 and CDR2: MDHEN, SYDVKM. CDR3 length: 15 amino acids. The chain's CDR3 is CASSFGGVGTGELFF. CDR3 nucleotides: TGTGCCAGCAGTTTCGGGGGAGTGGGAACCGGGGAGCTGTTTTTT.

V gene TRBV5-1 combines with J gene TRBJ2-5; TRBD1 matches 10 bases. The V gene's germline CDR1 is SGHRS and CDR2 YFSETQ. Trimming took 7 bases from V and 4 from J; bases not matched to a gene: 10. This CDR3 is 15 amino acids long. The CDR3 coding sequence is TGCGCCAGCCGGCGGGGGACAGGGGTTGGAGAGACCCAGTACTTC. Amino acid sequence: CASRRGTGVGETQYF.

V usage is TRBV19 and J usage is TRBJ2-1, with TRBD1 identical over 7 bases. Per germline, CDR1 LNHDA and CDR2 SQIVND (reference sequence). Unmatched junction bases numbered 2, after V lost 7 bases and J lost 2 bases. The CDR3 is 13 residues long. As DNA, the CDR3 is TGTGCCAGTAAAGACAGGGCCTACAATGAGCAGTTCTTC. It translates to CASKDRAYNEQFF.

J is TRBJ2-2 and V is TRBV29-1; 10 bases are a match to TRBD1. Germline V gives CDR1 SQVTM, CDR2 ANQGSEA. This CDR3 comprises 13 residues. V lost 6 bases, J lost 6 bases, and 4 bases stayed unmatched. The CDR3: CSVKTGGSGELFF. The CDR3 nucleotides read TGCAGCGTAAAGACAGGGGGCTCCGGGGAGCTGTTTTTT.

This clone has only a few counts. The CDR3 region has the DNA TGTGCCAGCAGCTTGGGTGGCGGGGGGGCCACAGATACGCAGTATTTT. Translation gives CASSLGGGGATDTQYF. The J gene is TRBJ2-3, the V gene TRBV5-6; 9 bases align to TRBD2. V shed 0 bases and J 2 bases; nucleotides not matched to a gene: 4. The CDR3 has 16 residues. In germline, CDR1 is SGHDT, CDR2 YYEEEE. Full variable domain (outside the CDR3, taken from reference TRBV5-6 and TRBJ2-3): DAGVTQSPTHLIKTRGQQVTLRCSPKSGHDTVSWYQQALGQGPQFIFQYYEEEERQRGNFPDRFSGHQFPNYSSELNVNALLLGDSALYLCASSLGGGGATDTQYFGPGTRLTVL.

The chain carries TRBV18 and TRBJ1-2; the D is unclear. This CDR3 region has 12 residues. Per the germline V gene, CDR1 is KGHSH and CDR2 is LQKENI. Trimming pared 4 bases from V and 6 bases from J, leaving 9 bases between. This CDR3 reads CASSQAGDGYTF. The CDR3 DNA reads TGTGCCAGCTCACAGGCAGGCGATGGCTACACCTTC.

The chain has TRBV27 and TRBJ1-2, with D possibly matching TRBD1 (5 bases). Trimming shortened V by 2 bases and J by 4 bases, and 11 bases separated the two germline ends. Per germline, CDR1 MNHEY and CDR2 SMNVEV (reference sequence). The CDR3 consists of 14 residues. The CDR3 loop reads CASSLIGGSYGYTF. The CDR3 DNA sequence: TGTGCCAGCAGTTTAATTGGGGGGTCCTATGGCTACACCTTC.

The chain couples TRBV9 to TRBJ2-3, with D perhaps TRBD1 (5 bases). The CDR3 is 14 amino acids. The ends were cut back, 3 bases at V and 0 bases at J, with 8 bases in the middle. The germline CDR1 and CDR2 sequences are SGDLS and YYNGEE. The CDR3, as DNA: TGTGCCAGCAGCGGACAGACAAGCACAGATACGCAGTATTTT. This encodes CASSGQTSTDTQYF.

The J gene is TRBJ2-6, the V gene TRBV18; the D gene is possibly TRBD2 (5 bases). CDR1 is KGHSH, CDR2 LQKENI, per germline. The CDR3 runs 16 residues. Trimming cost V 2 bases and J 0 bases, with 8 bases left between them. CDR3 nucleotides: TGTGCCAGCTCACCATCGACTACCTCTGGGGCCAACGTCCTGACTTTC. Amino acids: CASSPSTTSGANVLTF.

The chain links TRBV2 to TRBJ2-5; 9 nucleotides align to TRBD2. The CDR3 length is 14 residues. CDR1 is SNHLY, CDR2 FYNNEI, per germline. The trim removed 0 bases at V and 5 bases at J, leaving 1 base unmatched. CDR3 sequence: CASSEALAGETQYF. CDR3 nucleotide sequence: TGTGCCAGCAGTGAAGCTCTAGCGGGGGAGACCCAGTACTTC.